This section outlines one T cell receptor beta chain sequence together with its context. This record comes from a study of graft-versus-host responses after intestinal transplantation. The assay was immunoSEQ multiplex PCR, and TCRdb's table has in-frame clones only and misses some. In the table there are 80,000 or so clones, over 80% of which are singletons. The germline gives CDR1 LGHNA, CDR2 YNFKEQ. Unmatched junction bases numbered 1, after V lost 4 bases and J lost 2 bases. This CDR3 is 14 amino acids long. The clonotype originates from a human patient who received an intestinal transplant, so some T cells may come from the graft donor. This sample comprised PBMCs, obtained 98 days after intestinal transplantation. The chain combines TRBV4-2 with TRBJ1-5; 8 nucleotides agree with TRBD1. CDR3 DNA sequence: TGTGCCAGCAGCCTACAGGGGGGCAATCAGCCCCAGCATTTT. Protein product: CASSLQGGNQPQHF.